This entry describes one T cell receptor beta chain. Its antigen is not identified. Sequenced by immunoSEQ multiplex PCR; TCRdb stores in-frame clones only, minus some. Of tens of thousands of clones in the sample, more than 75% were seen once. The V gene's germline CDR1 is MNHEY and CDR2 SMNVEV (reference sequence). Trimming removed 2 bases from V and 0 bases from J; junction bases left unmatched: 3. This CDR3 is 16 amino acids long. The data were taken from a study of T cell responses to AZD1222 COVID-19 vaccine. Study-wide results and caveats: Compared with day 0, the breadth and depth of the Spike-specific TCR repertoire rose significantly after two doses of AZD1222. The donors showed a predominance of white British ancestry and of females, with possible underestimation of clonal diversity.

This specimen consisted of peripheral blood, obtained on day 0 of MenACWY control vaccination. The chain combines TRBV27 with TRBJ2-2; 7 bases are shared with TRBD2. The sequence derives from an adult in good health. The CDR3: CASSLGLAANTGELFF. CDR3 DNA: TGTGCCAGCAGTTTAGGGCTAGCGGCGAACACCGGGGAGCTGTTTTTT.